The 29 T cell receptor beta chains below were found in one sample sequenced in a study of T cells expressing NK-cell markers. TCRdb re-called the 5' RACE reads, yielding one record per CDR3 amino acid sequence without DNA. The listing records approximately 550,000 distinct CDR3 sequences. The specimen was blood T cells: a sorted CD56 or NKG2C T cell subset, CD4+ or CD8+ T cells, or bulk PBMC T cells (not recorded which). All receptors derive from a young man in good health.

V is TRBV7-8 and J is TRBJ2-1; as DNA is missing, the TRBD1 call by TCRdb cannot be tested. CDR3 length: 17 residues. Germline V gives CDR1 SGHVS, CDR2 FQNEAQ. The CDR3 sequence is CASSLHGTVSSYNEQFF.

The CDR3 region is CAGHSRGRNTGELFF. The chain couples TRBV7-8 to TRBJ2-2; TCRdb picks TRBD1, but there is no DNA to check that call. Per the germline V gene, CDR1 is SGHVS and CDR2 is FQNEAQ. The CDR3 has 15 amino acids.

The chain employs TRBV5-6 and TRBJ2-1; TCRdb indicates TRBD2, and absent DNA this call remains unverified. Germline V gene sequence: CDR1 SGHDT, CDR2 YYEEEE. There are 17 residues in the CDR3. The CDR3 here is CASSRALSGMNWNEQFF.

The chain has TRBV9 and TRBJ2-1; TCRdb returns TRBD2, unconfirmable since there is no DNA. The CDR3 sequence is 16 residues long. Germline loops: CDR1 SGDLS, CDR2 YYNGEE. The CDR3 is CASSVVSGRIYNEQFF.

The CDR3 sequence: CASSHGGLEQYF. V gene TRBV7-9 combines with J gene TRBJ2-7; the D call of TRBD1 rests on TCRdb alone, since no DNA is present to check it. The CDR3 contains 12 residues. CDR1 and CDR2 from the germline V gene are SEHNR and FQNEAQ (reference sequence).

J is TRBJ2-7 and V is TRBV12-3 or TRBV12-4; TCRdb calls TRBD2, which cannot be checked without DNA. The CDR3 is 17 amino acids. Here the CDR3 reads CASSLGLLRASSYEQYF.

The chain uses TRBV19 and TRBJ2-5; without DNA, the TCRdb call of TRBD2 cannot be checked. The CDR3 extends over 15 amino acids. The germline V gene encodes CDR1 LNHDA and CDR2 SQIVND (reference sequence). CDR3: CASSNRAGVGETQYF.

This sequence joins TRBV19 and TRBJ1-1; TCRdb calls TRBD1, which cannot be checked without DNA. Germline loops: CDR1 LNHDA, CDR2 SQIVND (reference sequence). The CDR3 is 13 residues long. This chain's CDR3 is CASIETGDTEAFF.

This CDR3 is CASSPTGVPVNEQFF. The gene calls are TRBV7-8 and TRBJ2-1; the TRBD1 assignment by TCRdb is unverifiable without DNA. The CDR3 contains 15 residues. Germline V gene sequence: CDR1 SGHVS, CDR2 FQNEAQ. Supplemented by reference TRBV7-8 and TRBJ2-1, the full variable domain reads GAGVSQSPRYKVAKRGQDVALRCDPISGHVSLFWYQQALGQGPEFLTYFQNEAQLDKSGLPSDRFFAERPEGSVSTLKIQRTQQEDSAVYLCASSPTGVPVNEQFFGPGTRLTVL.

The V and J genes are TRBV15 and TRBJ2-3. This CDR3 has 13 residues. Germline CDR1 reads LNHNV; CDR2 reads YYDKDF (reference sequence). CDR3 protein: CATSRGKTDTQYF.

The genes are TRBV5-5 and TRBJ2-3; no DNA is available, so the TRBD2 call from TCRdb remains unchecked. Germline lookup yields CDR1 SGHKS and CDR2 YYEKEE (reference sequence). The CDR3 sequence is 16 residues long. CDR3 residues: CASSQGLDHFTDTQYF.

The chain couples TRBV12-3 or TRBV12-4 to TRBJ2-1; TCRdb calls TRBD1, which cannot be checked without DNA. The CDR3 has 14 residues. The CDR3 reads CASSFPSGLQGEFF.

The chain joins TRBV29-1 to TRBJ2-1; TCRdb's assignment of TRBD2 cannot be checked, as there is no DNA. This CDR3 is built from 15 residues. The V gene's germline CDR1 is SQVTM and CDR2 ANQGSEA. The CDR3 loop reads CSAGPVAGGHSEQFF.

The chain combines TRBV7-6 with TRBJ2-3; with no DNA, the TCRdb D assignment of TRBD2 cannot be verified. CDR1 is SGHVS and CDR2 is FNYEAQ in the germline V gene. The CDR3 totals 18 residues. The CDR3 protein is CASSLGTSGGGVPDTQYF. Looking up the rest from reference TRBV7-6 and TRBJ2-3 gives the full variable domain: GAGVSQSPRYKVTKRGQDVALRCDPISGHVSLYWYRQALGQGPEFLTYFNYEAQQDKSGLPNDRFSAERPEGSISTLTIQRTEQRDSAMYRCASSLGTSGGGVPDTQYFGPGTRLTVL.

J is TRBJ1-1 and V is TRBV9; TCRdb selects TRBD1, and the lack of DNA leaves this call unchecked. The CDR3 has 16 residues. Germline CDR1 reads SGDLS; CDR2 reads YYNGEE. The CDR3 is CASSVGGTGGYTEAFF.

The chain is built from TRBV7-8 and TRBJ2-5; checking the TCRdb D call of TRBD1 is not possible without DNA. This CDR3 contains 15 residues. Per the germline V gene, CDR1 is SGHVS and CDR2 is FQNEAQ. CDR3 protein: CASSLPRDRGETQYF.

The CDR3 is CASSKTEGELFF. J is TRBJ2-2 and V is TRBV28. The CDR3 consists of 12 residues. Germline V gene data show CDR1 as MDHEN and CDR2 as SYDVKM.

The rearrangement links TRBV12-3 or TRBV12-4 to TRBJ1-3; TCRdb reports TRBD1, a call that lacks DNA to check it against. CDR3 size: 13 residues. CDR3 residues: CATGRGSGNTIYF.

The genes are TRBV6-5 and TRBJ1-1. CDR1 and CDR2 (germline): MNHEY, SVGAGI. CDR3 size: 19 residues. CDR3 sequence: CASSLSKFRIRGPSREAFF.

CDR3 protein: CATSKGLYNQPQHF. This chain links TRBV15 with TRBJ1-5. Germline CDR1 and CDR2: LNHNV and YYDKDF (reference sequence). The CDR3 runs to 14 residues. The whole variable domain, filled in from reference TRBV15 and TRBJ1-5, reads DAMVIQNPRYQVTQFGKPVTLSCSQTLNHNVMYWYQQKSSQAPKLLFHYYDKDFNNEADTPDNFQSRRPNTSFCFLDIRSPGLGDTAMYLCATSKGLYNQPQHFGDGTRLSIL.

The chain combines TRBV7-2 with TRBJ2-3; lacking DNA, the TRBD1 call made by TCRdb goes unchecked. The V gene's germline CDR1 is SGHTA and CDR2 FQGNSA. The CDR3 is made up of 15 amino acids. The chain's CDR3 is CASSKQGAGIDTQYF.

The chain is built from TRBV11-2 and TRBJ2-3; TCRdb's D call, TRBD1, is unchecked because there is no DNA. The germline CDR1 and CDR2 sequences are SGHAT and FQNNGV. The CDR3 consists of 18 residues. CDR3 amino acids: CASSFNRRTGARTDTQYF.

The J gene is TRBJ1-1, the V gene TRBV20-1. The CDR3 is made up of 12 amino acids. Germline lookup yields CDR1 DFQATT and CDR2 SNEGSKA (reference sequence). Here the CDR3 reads CSAREGITEAFF.

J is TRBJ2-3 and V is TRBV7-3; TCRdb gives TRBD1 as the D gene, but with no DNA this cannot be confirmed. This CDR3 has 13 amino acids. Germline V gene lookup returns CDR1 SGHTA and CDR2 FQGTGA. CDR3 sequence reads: CASSTPGTDTQYF. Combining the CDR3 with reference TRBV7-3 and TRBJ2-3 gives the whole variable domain GAGVSQTPSNKVTEKGKYVELRCDPISGHTALYWYRQSLGQGPEFLIYFQGTGAADDSGLPNDRFFAVRPEGSVSTLKIQRTERGDSAVYLCASSTPGTDTQYFGPGTRLTVL.

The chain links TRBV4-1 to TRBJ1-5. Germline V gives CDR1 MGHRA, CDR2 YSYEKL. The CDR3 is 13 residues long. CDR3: CASSHPDRQPQHF.

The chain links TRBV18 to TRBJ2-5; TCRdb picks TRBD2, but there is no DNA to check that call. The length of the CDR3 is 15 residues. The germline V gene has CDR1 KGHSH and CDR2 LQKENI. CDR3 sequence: CASTAGIARQETQYF.

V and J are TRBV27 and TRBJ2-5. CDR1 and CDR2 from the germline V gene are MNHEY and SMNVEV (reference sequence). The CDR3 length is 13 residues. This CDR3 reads CASSLSAQETQYF.

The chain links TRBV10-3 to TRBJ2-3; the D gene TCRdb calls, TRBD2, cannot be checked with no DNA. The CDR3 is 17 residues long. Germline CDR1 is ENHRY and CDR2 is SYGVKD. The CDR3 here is CAIRELRGGPITDTQYF.

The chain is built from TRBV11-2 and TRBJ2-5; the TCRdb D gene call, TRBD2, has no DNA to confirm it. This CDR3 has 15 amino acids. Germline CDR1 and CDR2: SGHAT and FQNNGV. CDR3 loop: CASSRRRVEQETQYF.